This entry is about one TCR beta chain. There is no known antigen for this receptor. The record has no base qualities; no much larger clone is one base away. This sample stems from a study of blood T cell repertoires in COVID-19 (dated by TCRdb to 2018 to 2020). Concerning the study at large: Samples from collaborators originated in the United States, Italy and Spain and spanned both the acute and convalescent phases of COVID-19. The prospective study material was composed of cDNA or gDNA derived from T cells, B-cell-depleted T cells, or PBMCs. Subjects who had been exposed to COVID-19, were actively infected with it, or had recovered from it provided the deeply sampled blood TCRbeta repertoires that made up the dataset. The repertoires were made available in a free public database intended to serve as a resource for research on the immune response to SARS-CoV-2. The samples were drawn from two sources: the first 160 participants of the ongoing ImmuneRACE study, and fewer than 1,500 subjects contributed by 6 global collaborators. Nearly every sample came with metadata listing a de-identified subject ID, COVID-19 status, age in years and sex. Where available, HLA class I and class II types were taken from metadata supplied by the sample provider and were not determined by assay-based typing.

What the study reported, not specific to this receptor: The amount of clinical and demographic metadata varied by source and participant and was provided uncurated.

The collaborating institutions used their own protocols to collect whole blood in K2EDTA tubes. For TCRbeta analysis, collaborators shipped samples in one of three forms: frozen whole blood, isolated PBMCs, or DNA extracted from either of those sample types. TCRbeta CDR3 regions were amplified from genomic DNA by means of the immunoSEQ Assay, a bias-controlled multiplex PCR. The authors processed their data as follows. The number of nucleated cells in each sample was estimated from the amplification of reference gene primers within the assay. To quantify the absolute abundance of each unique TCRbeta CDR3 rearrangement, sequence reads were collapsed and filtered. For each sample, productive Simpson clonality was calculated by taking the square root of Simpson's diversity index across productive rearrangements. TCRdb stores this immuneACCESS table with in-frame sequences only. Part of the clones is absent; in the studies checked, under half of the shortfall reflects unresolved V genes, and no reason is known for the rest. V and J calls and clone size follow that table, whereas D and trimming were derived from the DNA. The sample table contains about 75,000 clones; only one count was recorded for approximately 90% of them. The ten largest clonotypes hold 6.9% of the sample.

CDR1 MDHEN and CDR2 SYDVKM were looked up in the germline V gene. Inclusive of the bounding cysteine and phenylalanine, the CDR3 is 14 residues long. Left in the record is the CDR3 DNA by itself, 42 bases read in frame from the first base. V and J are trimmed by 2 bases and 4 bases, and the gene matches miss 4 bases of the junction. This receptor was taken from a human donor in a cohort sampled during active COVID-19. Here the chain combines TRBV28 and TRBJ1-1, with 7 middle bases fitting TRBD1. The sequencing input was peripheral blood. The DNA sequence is TGTGCCAGCAGTTTAAGGGGGCGAGGCACTGAAGCTTTCTTT. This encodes CASSLRGRGTEAFF.